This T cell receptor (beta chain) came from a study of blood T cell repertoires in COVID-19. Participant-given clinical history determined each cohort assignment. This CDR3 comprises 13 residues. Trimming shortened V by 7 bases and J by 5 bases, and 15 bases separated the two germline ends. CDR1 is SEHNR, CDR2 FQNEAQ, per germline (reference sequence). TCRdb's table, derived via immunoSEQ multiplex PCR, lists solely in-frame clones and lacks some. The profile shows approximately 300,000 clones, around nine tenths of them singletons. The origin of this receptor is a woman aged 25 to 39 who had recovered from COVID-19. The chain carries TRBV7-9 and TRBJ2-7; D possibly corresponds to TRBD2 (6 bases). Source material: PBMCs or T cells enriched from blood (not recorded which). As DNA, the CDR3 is TGTGCCAGCAACATAGGGTCGGGAGACGAGCAGTACTTC. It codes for CASNIGSGDEQYF. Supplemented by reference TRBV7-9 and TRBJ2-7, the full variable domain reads DTGVSQNPRHKITKRGQNVTFRCDPISEHNRLYWYRQTLGQGPEFLTYFQNEAQLEKSRLLSDRFSAERPKGSFSTLEIQRTEQGDSAMYLCASNIGSGDEQYFGPGTRLTVT.